This is a list of T cell receptor beta chains from one sample in a study of blood T cell repertoires in COVID-19. Assay used: immunoSEQ multiplex PCR; TCRdb lists only in-frame clones, some missing. The sample has about 190,000 clones, 65% to 80% seen once; the top ten hold approximately 13%. Material: peripheral blood. These receptors came from a woman aged 50 to 65 with acute or convalescent COVID-19. Both conserved end residues are part of each CDR3. The D gene is left open where the match is weak. Clone size appears in some rows only: once, few, many, or a class for an expanded clone.

J: TRBJ1-2
size: once
D: TRBD1
V: TRBV5-4
CDR3: CASSLAGDRGHGYTF
DNA: TGTGCCAGCAGCTTGGCCGGAGACAGGGGGCATGGCTACACCTTC

J: TRBJ1-2
size: -
D: TRBD1
V: TRBV19
CDR3: CASSTDRDGYGYTF
DNA: TGTGCCAGTAGTACCGACAGGGATGGATATGGCTACACCTTC

J: TRBJ2-7
size: many
D: -
V: TRBV5-6
CDR3: CASSPLDRAYEQYF
DNA: TGTGCCAGCAGCCCCTTAGACAGAGCCTACGAGCAGTACTTC

J: TRBJ2-7
size: -
D: TRBD1
V: TRBV5-1
CDR3: CASSYRTGENYEQYF
DNA: TGCGCCAGCAGCTACCGGACAGGGGAAAACTACGAGCAGTACTTC

J: TRBJ2-2
size: once
D: -
V: TRBV5-1
CDR3: CASSPGGTVNTGELFF
DNA: TGCGCCAGCAGCCCGGGCGGGACAGTTAACACCGGGGAGCTGTTTTTT

J: TRBJ2-1
size: -
D: TRBD2
V: TRBV27
CDR3: CASSLGTSGRSRQFF
DNA: TGTGCCAGCAGTTTAGGTACTAGCGGGAGATCGCGGCAGTTCTTC

J: TRBJ2-2
size: -
D: -
V: TRBV19
CDR3: CASSRTATGELFF
DNA: TGTGCCAGTAGTAGGACTGCCACCGGGGAGCTGTTTTTT

J: TRBJ2-1
size: few
D: -
V: TRBV6-5
CDR3: CASSHGGSRNNEQFF
DNA: TGTGCCAGCAGCCACGGGGGATCTAGGAACAATGAGCAGTTCTTC

J: TRBJ2-7
size: -
D: TRBD1
V: TRBV6-2/TRBV6-3
CDR3: CASSLNRGTYEQYF
DNA: TGTGCCAGCAGTTTAAACAGGGGTACCTACGAGCAGTACTTC

J: TRBJ1-1
size: -
D: -
V: TRBV30
CDR3: CAWSARVTTEAFF
DNA: TGTGCCTGGAGTGCGAGGGTGACGACTGAAGCTTTCTTT

J: TRBJ2-1
size: -
D: -
V: TRBV9
CDR3: CASSPRALESYNEQFF
DNA: TGTGCCAGCAGCCCGAGGGCCCTCGAATCCTACAATGAGCAGTTCTTC

J: TRBJ1-6
size: few
D: TRBD1
V: TRBV6-4
CDR3: CASSDGTGISPLHF
DNA: TGTGCCAGCAGTGACGGGACAGGGATCTCACCCCTCCACTTT

J: TRBJ1-1
size: -
D: -
V: TRBV29-1
CDR3: CSVYAQMNTEAFF
DNA: TGCAGCGTTTATGCTCAGATGAACACTGAAGCTTTCTTT

J: TRBJ1-2
size: -
D: -
V: TRBV20-1
CDR3: CSARDKYGYTF
DNA: TGCAGTGCGAGGGACAAGTATGGCTACACCTTC

J: TRBJ2-3
size: once
D: TRBD2
V: TRBV11-3
CDR3: CASSLLAGGKQYF
DNA: TGTGCCAGCAGCTTGCTAGCGGGGGGAAAGCAGTATTTT

J: TRBJ1-2
size: -
D: -
V: TRBV9
CDR3: CASSVYSGNYGYTF
DNA: TGTGCCAGCAGCGTATACTCAGGGAACTATGGCTACACCTTC

J: TRBJ1-3
size: -
D: TRBD1
V: TRBV29-1
CDR3: CSASGQSNTIYF
DNA: TGCAGCGCCTCGGGACAGTCAAACACCATATATTTT

J: TRBJ1-5
size: -
D: -
V: TRBV18
CDR3: CASSRGNQPQHF
DNA: TGTGCCAGCTCACGAGGGAATCAGCCCCAGCATTTT

J: TRBJ1-2
size: -
D: TRBD1
V: TRBV30
CDR3: CAWSSYGQGARGLANYGYTF
DNA: TGTGCCTGGAGTTCGTACGGACAGGGGGCGCGTGGGTTAGCTAACTATGGCTACACCTTC

J: TRBJ2-1
size: few
D: TRBD1
V: TRBV2
CDR3: CASSITRDRRVF
DNA: TGTGCCAGCAGTATTACCCGGGACAGAAGGGTCTTC

J: TRBJ2-3
size: once
D: TRBD2
V: TRBV5-4
CDR3: CASSLAGLAGDTQYF
DNA: TGTGCCAGCAGCTTGGCTGGACTAGCCGGGGATACGCAGTATTTT

J: TRBJ1-6
size: -
D: -
V: TRBV7-8
CDR3: CASSLFQAGNSPLHF
DNA: TGTGCCAGCAGCTTATTCCAGGCCGGTAATTCACCCCTCCACTTT

J: TRBJ2-7
size: -
D: TRBD1
V: TRBV5-4
CDR3: CASSARDRGHEQYF
DNA: TGTGCCAGCAGCGCGCGGGACAGGGGACACGAGCAGTACTTC

J: TRBJ2-1
size: once
D: TRBD2
V: TRBV19
CDR3: CASRGWLAGGNEQFF
DNA: TGTGCCAGTAGAGGTTGGCTAGCGGGGGGGAATGAGCAGTTCTTC

J: TRBJ1-3
size: -
D: -
V: TRBV27
CDR3: CASSPRGSGNTIYF
DNA: TGTGCCAGCAGTCCTAGGGGCTCTGGAAACACCATATATTTT

J: TRBJ1-1
size: -
D: -
V: TRBV21-1
CDR3: CAVQGAGDTEAFF
DNA: TGTGCCGTACAGGGGGCCGGGGACACTGAAGCTTTCTTT

J: TRBJ2-1
size: -
D: -
V: TRBV15
CDR3: CATSTLAGYNEQFF
DNA: -

J: TRBJ1-2
size: once
D: -
V: TRBV5-4
CDR3: CASSFNSRYGYTF
DNA: TGTGCCAGCAGCTTTAATTCCCGCTATGGCTACACCTTC

J: TRBJ2-7
size: -
D: -
V: TRBV4-1
CDR3: CASSQETPPGVSEQYF
DNA: TGCGCCAGCAGCCAAGAAACCCCGCCAGGGGTCTCCGAGCAGTACTTC

J: TRBJ2-3
size: few
D: -
V: TRBV27
CDR3: CASSLRTGRDVTDTQYF
DNA: TGTGCCAGCAGTCTCCGGACAGGGAGGGATGTAACAGATACGCAGTATTTT

J: TRBJ1-3
size: -
D: TRBD1
V: TRBV19
CDR3: CASGTGSGNTIYF
DNA: TGTGCCAGTGGGACAGGCTCTGGAAACACCATATATTTT

J: TRBJ1-4
size: -
D: -
V: TRBV5-1
CDR3: CASARTDMEKLFF
DNA: TGCGCCAGCGCAAGGACTGATATGGAAAAACTGTTTTTT

J: TRBJ2-5
size: -
D: TRBD2
V: TRBV10-1
CDR3: CASSPGLARETQYF
DNA: TGCGCCAGCAGTCCTGGACTAGCTCGGGAGACCCAGTACTTC

J: TRBJ1-2
size: -
D: TRBD1
V: TRBV30
CDR3: CAWRPRGQGNVGGYTF
DNA: TGTGCCTGGAGACCCCGAGGACAGGGGAATGTGGGTGGCTACACCTTC

J: TRBJ2-7
size: -
D: -
V: TRBV28
CDR3: CASTSVTYEQYF
DNA: TGTGCCAGCACCTCAGTTACCTACGAGCAGTACTTC

J: TRBJ2-3
size: -
D: TRBD2
V: TRBV19
CDR3: CASSRSGVRGDTQYF
DNA: TGTGCCAGTAGTCGTAGCGGGGTAAGGGGAGATACGCAGTATTTT

J: TRBJ2-3
size: -
D: TRBD2
V: TRBV9
CDR3: CASSVMSGGLPDTQYF
DNA: TGTGCCAGCAGCGTAATGTCGGGAGGGCTCCCAGATACGCAGTATTTT

J: TRBJ1-1
size: few
D: TRBD1
V: TRBV5-1
CDR3: CASSLQGASTEAFF
DNA: TGCGCCAGCAGCTTACAGGGGGCGTCCACTGAAGCTTTCTTT

J: TRBJ2-2
size: -
D: TRBD1
V: TRBV28
CDR3: CASSSPLADRGWTGELFF
DNA: TGTGCCAGCAGTTCACCTCTTGCGGACAGGGGATGGACCGGGGAGCTGTTTTTT

J: TRBJ1-1
size: -
D: TRBD1
V: TRBV5-1
CDR3: CASRPGTASLAFF
DNA: TGCGCCAGCAGACCCGGGACAGCCTCCTTGGCTTTCTTT

J: TRBJ2-2
size: many
D: -
V: TRBV30
CDR3: CAWSVMVARGTGELFF
DNA: TGTGCCTGGAGTGTAATGGTAGCCCGTGGGACCGGGGAGCTGTTTTTT

J: TRBJ2-3
size: -
D: TRBD1
V: TRBV28
CDR3: CASSSTGGTLIGTDTQYF
DNA: TGTGCCAGCAGTTCGACAGGGGGAACACTTATTGGCACAGATACGCAGTATTTT

J: TRBJ1-1
size: few
D: TRBD1
V: TRBV19
CDR3: CASSSSWTGRTEAFF
DNA: TGTGCCAGTAGTAGCTCCTGGACAGGGCGCACTGAAGCTTTCTTT

J: TRBJ2-7
size: -
D: -
V: TRBV28
CDR3: CASSFSDRDMNYEQYF
DNA: TGTGCCAGCAGTTTCTCCGACCGGGACATGAACTACGAGCAGTACTTC

J: TRBJ1-1
size: -
D: TRBD1
V: TRBV3-1/TRBV3-2
CDR3: CASSYGQGTAFF
DNA: TGTGCCAGCAGTTACGGACAGGGGACAGCTTTCTTT

J: TRBJ1-3
size: -
D: -
V: TRBV7-2
CDR3: CASSLFLAVDTIYF
DNA: TGTGCCAGCAGCTTATTCCTTGCGGTGGACACCATATATTTT

J: TRBJ2-4
size: -
D: TRBD1
V: TRBV18
CDR3: CASSPGTGGLAKNIQYF
DNA: TGTGCCAGCTCACCAGGGACAGGGGGACTAGCCAAAAACATTCAGTACTTC

J: TRBJ1-3
size: once
D: TRBD1
V: TRBV28
CDR3: CASREGQGVRWTIYF
DNA: TGTGCCAGCAGAGAGGGACAGGGGGTACGATGGACCATATATTTT

J: TRBJ2-3
size: many
D: -
V: TRBV4-1
CDR3: CASRTGVTDTQYF
DNA: TGCGCCAGCAGGACGGGGGTCACAGATACGCAGTATTTT

J: TRBJ2-5
size: -
D: -
V: TRBV30
CDR3: CAWSVSVGAGETQYF
DNA: TGTGCCTGGAGTGTATCAGTTGGTGCGGGAGAGACCCAGTACTTC

J: TRBJ1-5
size: -
D: TRBD1
V: TRBV27
CDR3: CASSWGGGKGAQPQHF
DNA: TGTGCCAGCAGTTGGGGAGGAGGGAAGGGGGCTCAGCCCCAGCATTTT

J: TRBJ1-6
size: -
D: -
V: TRBV27
CDR3: CASSQNPRATYNSPLHF
DNA: TGTGCCAGCAGTCAAAACCCCAGGGCCACCTATAATTCACCCCTCCACTTT

J: TRBJ2-5
size: few
D: TRBD2
V: TRBV30
CDR3: CAWNPYGRARSKTQYF
DNA: TGTGCCTGGAATCCATACGGGAGGGCCCGTTCTAAGACCCAGTACTTC

J: TRBJ2-7
size: few
D: -
V: TRBV6-5
CDR3: CASSSLTVPPYEQYF
DNA: TGTGCCAGCAGCTCGTTGACAGTGCCCCCCTACGAGCAGTACTTC

J: TRBJ1-5
size: -
D: TRBD1
V: TRBV12-5
CDR3: CASGPGGNQPQHF
DNA: TGTGCTAGTGGTCCAGGGGGAAATCAGCCCCAGCATTTT

J: TRBJ1-2
size: -
D: TRBD1
V: TRBV27
CDR3: CASSLTGLGGYTF
DNA: TGTGCCAGCAGTTTGACAGGGTTGGGTGGCTACACCTTC

J: TRBJ1-2
size: -
D: -
V: TRBV7-2
CDR3: CASSLREVTFNYGYTF
DNA: TGTGCCAGCAGCTTAAGGGAGGTGACATTTAACTATGGCTACACCTTC

J: TRBJ2-1
size: -
D: -
V: TRBV7-2
CDR3: CASSPIRGEQFF
DNA: TGTGCCAGCAGCCCCATCCGGGGTGAGCAGTTCTTC

J: TRBJ1-6
size: few
D: TRBD1
V: TRBV10-2
CDR3: CASNTGGVNSPLHF
DNA: TGCGCCAGCAATACAGGGGGAGTAAATTCACCCCTCCACTTT

J: TRBJ2-7
size: -
D: TRBD2
V: TRBV7-2
CDR3: CASSFGIGSGGKGEQYF
DNA: TGTGCCAGCAGCTTCGGGATCGGTAGCGGGGGGAAGGGCGAGCAGTACTTC